The source of this T cell receptor (beta chain) is a study of cytomegalovirus exposure and HLA in healthy donors. A note on this clone: Its antigen is unknown.

PCR primers comprised 60 Vbeta and 13 Jbeta primers. Libraries were prepared by immunoSEQ multiplex PCR; TCRdb keeps only in-frame clonotypes and omits some of them. The sample includes some 210,000 clones, about nine tenths of them seen just once. The donors comprised healthy bone marrow donors. V was shortened by 5 bases and J by 1 base, with 8 bases between the two germline ends. CDR3 length: 13 amino acids. Germline V CDR1 and CDR2: KGHSH, LQKENI. Study-wide results and caveats: Later analysis reportedly placed an Asian-associated ancestry cluster below the roughly 670-donor mean in N-insertions. Among immune exposure information, only CMV serostatus was available. The study labeled fewer than 200 TCR beta chains cytomegalovirus-associated.

The V gene is TRBV18, the J gene TRBJ2-5; D possibly corresponds to TRBD2 (5 bases). Source material: PBMCs. The clonotype comes from a man aged 25-45 years in good health and CMV-seronegative. The CDR3 is CASSIGVQETQYF. CDR3 DNA: TGTGCCAGCTCAATCGGGGTCCAAGAGACCCAGTACTTC.